This is a list of T cell receptor beta chains from one sample in a study of vaccination effects on CD4 cells after COVID-19. No antigen is known for these receptors. This table comes from immunoSEQ multiplex PCR, and its TCRdb copy is limited to in-frame clones, with some not included. The table has 65,000 to 95,000 clones, around 77% seen once. The sequencing here drew on CD4+ T cells from PBMCs cultured with HCoV-OC43 spike peptides, taken after COVID-19 vaccination. These receptors came from a human donor who received a COVID-19 vaccine. Each CDR3 is given with its conserved first and last residue. D genes are given only for firm matches. Rows give clone size only sometimes, using once, few, many, or a class for an expanded clone.

j_gene: TRBJ1-3; abundance: .; d_gene: .; v_gene: TRBV25-1; CDR3nt: TGTGCCAGCAGTGAATTTGGCAGCTCTGGAAACACCATATATTTT; CDR3aa: CASSEFGSSGNTIYF
j_gene: TRBJ1-6; abundance: .; d_gene: .; v_gene: TRBV28; CDR3nt: TGTGCCAGCAGGGACTCCTATAATTCACCCCTCCACTTT; CDR3aa: CASRDSYNSPLHF
j_gene: TRBJ2-2; abundance: .; d_gene: TRBD2; v_gene: TRBV7-6; CDR3nt: TGTGCCAGCAGCCCGACTAGCGGGGCGCCGAACACCGGGGAGCTGTTTTTT; CDR3aa: CASSPTSGAPNTGELFF
j_gene: TRBJ1-6; abundance: .; d_gene: .; v_gene: TRBV5-8; CDR3nt: TGTGCCAGCAGCTTGATTTCCTCACCCCTCCACTTT; CDR3aa: CASSLISSPLHF
j_gene: TRBJ1-5; abundance: few; d_gene: TRBD1; v_gene: TRBV30; CDR3nt: TGTGCCTGGAGTCGGACAGGGGCTCAGCCCCAGCATTTT; CDR3aa: CAWSRTGAQPQHF
j_gene: TRBJ2-3; abundance: .; d_gene: TRBD2; v_gene: TRBV6-2/TRBV6-3; CDR3nt: TGTGCCAGCAGTTACGGTGCGGGGGGCACAGATACGCAGTATTTT; CDR3aa: CASSYGAGGTDTQYF
j_gene: TRBJ2-2; abundance: once; d_gene: TRBD1; v_gene: TRBV19; CDR3nt: TGTGCCAGTAGTATGGGGGCGGACAGGATCACCGGGGAGCTGTTTTTT; CDR3aa: CASSMGADRITGELFF
j_gene: TRBJ1-1; abundance: .; d_gene: .; v_gene: TRBV15; CDR3nt: TGTGCCACCAGCAGAGTAATCCAGGCCGAAGCTTTCTTT; CDR3aa: CATSRVIQAEAFF
j_gene: TRBJ2-5; abundance: .; d_gene: .; v_gene: TRBV12-3/TRBV12-4; CDR3nt: TGTGCCAGCAGCCGACAGTACCAAGAGACCCAGTACTTC; CDR3aa: CASSRQYQETQYF
j_gene: TRBJ2-3; abundance: .; d_gene: .; v_gene: TRBV7-2; CDR3nt: TGTGCCAGCAGCTCATGGAGACTGGAAGACACAGATACGCAGTATTTT; CDR3aa: CASSSWRLEDTDTQYF
j_gene: TRBJ1-4; abundance: .; d_gene: .; v_gene: TRBV30; CDR3nt: TGTGCCTGGACAGGGGCATTGTCTAATGAAAAACTGTTTTTT; CDR3aa: CAWTGALSNEKLFF
j_gene: TRBJ2-1; abundance: once; d_gene: .; v_gene: TRBV19; CDR3nt: TGTGCCAGTAGTATATCCGGGCAGAAGCTGCTCTTC; CDR3aa: CASSISGQKLLF
j_gene: TRBJ2-1; abundance: few; d_gene: .; v_gene: TRBV19; CDR3nt: TGTGCCAGTAGTATGATCGCGGGCGGGTACAATGAGCAGTTCTTC; CDR3aa: CASSMIAGGYNEQFF
j_gene: TRBJ2-1; abundance: .; d_gene: .; v_gene: TRBV7-3; CDR3nt: TGTGCCAGCAGCTTAAAAGGCAACGATCCTTACAATGAGCAGTTCTTC; CDR3aa: CASSLKGNDPYNEQFF
j_gene: TRBJ2-5; abundance: .; d_gene: .; v_gene: TRBV18; CDR3nt: TGTGCCAGCTCACCAGGCCTAAAAGAGACCCAGTACTTC; CDR3aa: CASSPGLKETQYF
j_gene: TRBJ2-5; abundance: .; d_gene: TRBD2; v_gene: TRBV9; CDR3nt: TGTGCCAGCAGCCTACTAGCGGGGGGGCCGGAGACCCAGTACTTC; CDR3aa: CASSLLAGGPETQYF
j_gene: TRBJ1-6; abundance: few; d_gene: .; v_gene: TRBV4-3; CDR3nt: TGCGCCAGCAGCCAAGAGAACGGGCGGTACCTGGGCGATAATTCACCCCTCCACTTT; CDR3aa: CASSQENGRYLGDNSPLHF
j_gene: TRBJ2-2; abundance: .; d_gene: TRBD2; v_gene: TRBV5-5; CDR3nt: TGTGCCAGCAGCCTCCTAGCGGGGGGTGGCACCGGGGAGCTGTTTTTT; CDR3aa: CASSLLAGGGTGELFF
j_gene: TRBJ2-5; abundance: .; d_gene: TRBD2; v_gene: TRBV5-1; CDR3nt: TGCGCCAGCAGCTACCGACTAGCGGGGAGCCAAGAGACCCAGTACTTC; CDR3aa: CASSYRLAGSQETQYF
j_gene: TRBJ1-2; abundance: .; d_gene: .; v_gene: TRBV7-9; CDR3nt: TGTGCCAGCAGCTCGGGGGCAAGGGGTGGCTACACCTTC; CDR3aa: CASSSGARGGYTF
j_gene: TRBJ2-5; abundance: .; d_gene: TRBD1; v_gene: TRBV27; CDR3nt: TGTGCCAGCAGTCAGCGGACAGGGTTTGAGACCCAGTACTTC; CDR3aa: CASSQRTGFETQYF
j_gene: TRBJ1-2; abundance: .; d_gene: TRBD1; v_gene: TRBV28; CDR3nt: TGTGCCAGCGGACCCGGGACAGGGATAGGCTACACCTTC; CDR3aa: CASGPGTGIGYTF
j_gene: TRBJ1-4; abundance: .; d_gene: .; v_gene: TRBV6-6; CDR3nt: TGTGCCAGCAGGACACAGGGCTTGGATGAAAAACTGTTTTTT; CDR3aa: CASRTQGLDEKLFF
j_gene: TRBJ1-5; abundance: .; d_gene: TRBD1; v_gene: TRBV28; CDR3nt: TGTGCCAGCATACCAACACCCGGGACAGGGACGTTGCAGCCCCAGCATTTT; CDR3aa: CASIPTPGTGTLQPQHF
j_gene: TRBJ1-1; abundance: .; d_gene: TRBD1; v_gene: TRBV3-1/TRBV3-2; CDR3nt: TGTGCCAGCAGCCCTCTGGACAGGGTGGGTACTGAAGCTTTCTTT; CDR3aa: CASSPLDRVGTEAFF
j_gene: TRBJ1-5; abundance: .; d_gene: .; v_gene: TRBV18; CDR3nt: TGTGCCAGCTCATCGGGGGCCTCAAATCAGCCCCAGCATTTT; CDR3aa: CASSSGASNQPQHF
j_gene: TRBJ2-2; abundance: .; d_gene: .; v_gene: TRBV12-3/TRBV12-4; CDR3nt: TGTGCCAGCACCTCGGTCGGCGGGGAGCTGTTTTTT; CDR3aa: CASTSVGGELFF
j_gene: TRBJ1-6; abundance: .; d_gene: .; v_gene: TRBV25-1; CDR3nt: TGTGCCAGCAGTGAGGCAGGGGATTCACCCCTCCACTTT; CDR3aa: CASSEAGDSPLHF
j_gene: TRBJ2-3; abundance: .; d_gene: TRBD2; v_gene: TRBV7-3; CDR3nt: TGTGCCAGCAGCCCCGGGGGGGCCGGGGATACGCAGTATTTT; CDR3aa: CASSPGGAGDTQYF
j_gene: TRBJ1-4; abundance: .; d_gene: .; v_gene: TRBV2; CDR3nt: TGTGCCAGCAGTGTAGACCCGGGTTCTGAAAAACTGTTTTTT; CDR3aa: CASSVDPGSEKLFF